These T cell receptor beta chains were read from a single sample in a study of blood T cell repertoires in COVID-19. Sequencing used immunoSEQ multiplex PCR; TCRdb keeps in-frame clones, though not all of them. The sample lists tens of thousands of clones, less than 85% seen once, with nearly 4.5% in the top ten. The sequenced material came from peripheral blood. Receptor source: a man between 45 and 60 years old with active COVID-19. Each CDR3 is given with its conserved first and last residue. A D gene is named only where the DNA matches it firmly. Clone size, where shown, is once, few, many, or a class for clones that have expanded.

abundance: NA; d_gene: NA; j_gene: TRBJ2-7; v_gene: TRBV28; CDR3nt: TGTGCCAGCAGCATCAGGGTCCACGAGCAGTACTTC; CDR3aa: CASSIRVHEQYF
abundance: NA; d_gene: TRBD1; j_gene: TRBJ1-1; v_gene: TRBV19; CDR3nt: TGTGCCAGTAGTGGGACAGCTATTACTGAAGCTTTCTTT; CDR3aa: CASSGTAITEAFF
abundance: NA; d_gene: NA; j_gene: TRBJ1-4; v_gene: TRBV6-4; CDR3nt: TGTGCCAGCAGTGACCGACAGTTATATGAAAAACTGTTTTTT; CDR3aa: CASSDRQLYEKLFF
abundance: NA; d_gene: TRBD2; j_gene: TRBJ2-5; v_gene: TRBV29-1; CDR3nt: TGCAGCGTTGGAAAGGGCGGGGGTTCAGGAGAGACCCAGTACTTC; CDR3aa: CSVGKGGGSGETQYF
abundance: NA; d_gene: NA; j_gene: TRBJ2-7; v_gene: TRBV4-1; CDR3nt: TGCGCCAGCAGCCAACAGGGGACTACCTACGAGCAGTACTTC; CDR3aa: CASSQQGTTYEQYF
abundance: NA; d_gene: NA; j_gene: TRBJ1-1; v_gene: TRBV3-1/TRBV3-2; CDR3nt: TGTGCCAGCAGCCAAAGTCAAGTGTTAGCCACTGAAGCTTTCTTT; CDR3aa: CASSQSQVLATEAFF
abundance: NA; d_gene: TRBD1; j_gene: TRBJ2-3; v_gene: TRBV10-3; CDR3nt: TGTGCCATCAGTACTGACAGGGGGGGGTTCGATACGCAGTATTTT; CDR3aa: CAISTDRGGFDTQYF
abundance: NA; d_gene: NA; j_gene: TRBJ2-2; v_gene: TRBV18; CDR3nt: TGTGCCAGCTCACCACAAAAACTTGCGAACACCGGGGAGCTGTTTTTT; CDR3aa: CASSPQKLANTGELFF
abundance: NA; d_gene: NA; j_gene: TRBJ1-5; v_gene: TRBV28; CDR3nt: TGTGCCAGCAGTTTAATGGCGGGGCCTCAGCCCCAGCATTTT; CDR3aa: CASSLMAGPQPQHF
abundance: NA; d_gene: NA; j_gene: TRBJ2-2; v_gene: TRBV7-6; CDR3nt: TGTGCCAGCAGCTTAGTGCAGGGGCCCTTTCCCGGGGAGCTGTTTTTT; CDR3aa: CASSLVQGPFPGELFF
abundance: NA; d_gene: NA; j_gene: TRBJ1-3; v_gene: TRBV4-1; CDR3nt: TGCGCCAGCAGCCCCTACGGGAGACTGACCCGAAGAAACTCTGGAAACACCATATATTTT; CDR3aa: CASSPYGRLTRRNSGNTIYF
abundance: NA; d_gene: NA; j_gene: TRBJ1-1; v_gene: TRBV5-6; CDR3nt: TGTGCCAGCAGCTCCGCCGAACAGGCGATTAACACTGAAGCTTTCTTT; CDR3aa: CASSSAEQAINTEAFF
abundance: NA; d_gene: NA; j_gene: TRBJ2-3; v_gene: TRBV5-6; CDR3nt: TGTGCCAGCAGCAGACAGCACACAGATACGCAGTATTTT; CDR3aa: CASSRQHTDTQYF
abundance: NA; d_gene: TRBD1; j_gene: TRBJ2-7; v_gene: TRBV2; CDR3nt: TGTGCCAGCAGTGAGGTAACGGGACAGGGGGCGTACGAGCAGTACTTC; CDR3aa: CASSEVTGQGAYEQYF
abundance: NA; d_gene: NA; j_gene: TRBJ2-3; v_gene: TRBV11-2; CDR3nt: TGTGCCAGCAACCCGAGGGGGGGGAGTTTAGGCACAGATACGCAGTATTTT; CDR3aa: CASNPRGGSLGTDTQYF
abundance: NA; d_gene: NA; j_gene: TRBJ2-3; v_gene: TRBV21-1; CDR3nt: TGTGCCAGCAGCAAAGGACTACTTTCCTCGGGAGGGGATACGCAGTATTTT; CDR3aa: CASSKGLLSSGGDTQYF
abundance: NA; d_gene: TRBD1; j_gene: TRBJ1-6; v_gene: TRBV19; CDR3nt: TGTGCCAGTAGTATGGGACAGGGATTTAATTCACCCCTCCACTTT; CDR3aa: CASSMGQGFNSPLHF
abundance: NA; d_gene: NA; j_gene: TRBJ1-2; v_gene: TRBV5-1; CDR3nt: TGCGCCAGCAGCCCTGGGGGGGCCTCATATGGCTACACCTTC; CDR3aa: CASSPGGASYGYTF
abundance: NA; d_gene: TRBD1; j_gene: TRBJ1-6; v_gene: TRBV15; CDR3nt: TGTGCCACCAGCAGGGGGGACAGGAGGTCACCCCTCCACTTT; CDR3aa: CATSRGDRRSPLHF
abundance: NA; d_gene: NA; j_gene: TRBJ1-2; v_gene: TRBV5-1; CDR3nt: TGCGCCAGCAGCTTCTCGATACAGGTTAACTATGGCTACACCTTC; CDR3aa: CASSFSIQVNYGYTF
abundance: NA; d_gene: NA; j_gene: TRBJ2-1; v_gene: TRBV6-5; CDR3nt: TGTGCCAGCAGATTAGGGGGCGCGGGGTACAATGAGCAGTTCTTC; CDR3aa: CASRLGGAGYNEQFF
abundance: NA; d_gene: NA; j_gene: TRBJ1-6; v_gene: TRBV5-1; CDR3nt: TGCGCCAGCAGCTTGGGTCAGGGGTTACATAATTCACCCCTCCACTTT; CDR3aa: CASSLGQGLHNSPLHF
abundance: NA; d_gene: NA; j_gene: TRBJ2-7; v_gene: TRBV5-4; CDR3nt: TGTGCCAGCAGCTTCGGGCGGTCTTCGGACGGGAGCTCCTACGAGCAGTACTTC; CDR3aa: CASSFGRSSDGSSYEQYF
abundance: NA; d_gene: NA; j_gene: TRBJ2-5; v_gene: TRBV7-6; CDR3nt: TGTGCCAGCAGCCCCAAGGCGGGGGCCAGGGAGACCCAGTACTTC; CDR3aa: CASSPKAGARETQYF
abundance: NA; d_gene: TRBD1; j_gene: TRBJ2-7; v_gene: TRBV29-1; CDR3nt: TGCAGCGTTGATCCTGGACAGGGGGCCTACGAGCAGTACTTC; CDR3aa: CSVDPGQGAYEQYF
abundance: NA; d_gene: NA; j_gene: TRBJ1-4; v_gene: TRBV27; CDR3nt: TGTGCCAGCAGTTTTCGGGTTGGTGAAAAACTGTTTTTT; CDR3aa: CASSFRVGEKLFF
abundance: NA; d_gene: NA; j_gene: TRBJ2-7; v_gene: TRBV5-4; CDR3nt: TGTGCCAGCAGCCCAACGGCGGGGTCCTCCTACGAGCAGTACTTC; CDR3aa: CASSPTAGSSYEQYF
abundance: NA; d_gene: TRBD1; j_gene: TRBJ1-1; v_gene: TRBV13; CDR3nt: TGTGCCAGCAGCCTTAGGGACAGGGATTACACTGAAGCTTTCTTT; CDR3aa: CASSLRDRDYTEAFF
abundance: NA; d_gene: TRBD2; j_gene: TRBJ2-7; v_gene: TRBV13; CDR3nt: TGTGCCAGCAGCTTATCGGGGGGTTCCTACGAGCAGTACTTC; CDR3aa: CASSLSGGSYEQYF
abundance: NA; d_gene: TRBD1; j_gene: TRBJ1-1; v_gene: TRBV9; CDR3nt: TGTGCCAGCAGCGTAGACAGGGGGCGAGGGATGAACACTGAAGCTTTCTTT; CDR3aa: CASSVDRGRGMNTEAFF
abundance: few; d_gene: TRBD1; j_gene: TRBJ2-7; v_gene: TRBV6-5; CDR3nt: TGTGCCAGCAGTTCCTTGGGGACAGGCACCTACGAGCAGTACTTC; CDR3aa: CASSSLGTGTYEQYF
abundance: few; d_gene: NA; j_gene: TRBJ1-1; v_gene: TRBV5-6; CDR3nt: TGTGCCAGCAGCTTGGAGTGGGGCAGGCGCACTGAAGCTTTCTTT; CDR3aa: CASSLEWGRRTEAFF
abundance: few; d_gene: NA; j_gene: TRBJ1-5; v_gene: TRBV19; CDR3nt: TGTGCCAGTAGTATAGCCAGATATAGCAATCAGCCCCAGCATTTT; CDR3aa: CASSIARYSNQPQHF
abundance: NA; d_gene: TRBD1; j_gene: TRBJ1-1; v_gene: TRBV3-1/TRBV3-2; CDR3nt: TGTGCCAGCAGCCGGACAGGTCCCACTGAAGCTTTCTTT; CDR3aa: CASSRTGPTEAFF
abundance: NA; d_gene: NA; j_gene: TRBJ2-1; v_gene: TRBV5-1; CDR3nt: TGCGCCAGCAGCCGACAGGAGGCCAATGAGCAGTTCTTC; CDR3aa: CASSRQEANEQFF
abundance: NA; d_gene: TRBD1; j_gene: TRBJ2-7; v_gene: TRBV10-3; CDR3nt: TGTGCCATCAGCTTTGGGACAGGGCGATACGAGCAGTACTTC; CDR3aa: CAISFGTGRYEQYF
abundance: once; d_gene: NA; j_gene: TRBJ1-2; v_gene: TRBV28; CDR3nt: TGTGCCAGCAGTCCGAACGCCGGGGGTTATGGCTACACCTTC; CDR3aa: CASSPNAGGYGYTF
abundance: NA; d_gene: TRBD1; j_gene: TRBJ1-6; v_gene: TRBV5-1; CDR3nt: TGCGCCAGCAGCTTTTCGACAGGGGTTTCACCCCTCCACTTT; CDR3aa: CASSFSTGVSPLHF
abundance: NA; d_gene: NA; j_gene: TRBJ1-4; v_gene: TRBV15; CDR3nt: TGTGCCACCAGCAGCTCTATGGAAAAACTGTTTTTT; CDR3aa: CATSSSMEKLFF
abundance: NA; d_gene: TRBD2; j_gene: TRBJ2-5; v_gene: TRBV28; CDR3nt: TGTGCCAGCAGACCTAGCGGGGGGGCCCAAGAGACCCAGTACTTC; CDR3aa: CASRPSGGAQETQYF
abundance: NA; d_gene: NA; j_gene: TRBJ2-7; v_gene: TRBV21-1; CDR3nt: TGTGCCAGCAGCTCCCCTCGGTGCACCTACGAGCAGTACTTC; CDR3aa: CASSSPRCTYEQYF
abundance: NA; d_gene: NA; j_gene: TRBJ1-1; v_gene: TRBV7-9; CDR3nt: TGTGCCAGCAACAGGGTTAATGAAGCTTTCTTT; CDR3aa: CASNRVNEAFF
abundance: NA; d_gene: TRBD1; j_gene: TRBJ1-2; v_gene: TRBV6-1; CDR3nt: TGTGCCAGCAGTGAACAAACAGGGGGCGGCTATGGCTACACCTTC; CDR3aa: CASSEQTGGGYGYTF
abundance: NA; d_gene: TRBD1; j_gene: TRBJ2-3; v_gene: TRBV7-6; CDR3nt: TGTGCCAGCAGCTTAGGGACAGGGGCAGATACGCAGTATTTT; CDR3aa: CASSLGTGADTQYF
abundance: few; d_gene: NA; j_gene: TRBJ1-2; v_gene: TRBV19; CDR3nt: TGTGCCAGTAGTATAGAGTTGAGCGGCTACACCTTC; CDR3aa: CASSIELSGYTF
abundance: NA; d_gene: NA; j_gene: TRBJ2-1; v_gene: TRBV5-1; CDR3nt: TGCGCCAGCAGCTTGGTCCAGGGGTATGAGCAGTTCTTC; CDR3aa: CASSLVQGYEQFF
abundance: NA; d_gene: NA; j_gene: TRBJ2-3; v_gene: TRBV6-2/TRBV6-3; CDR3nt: TGTGCCAGCAGCCACTACCACACAGATACGCAGTATTTT; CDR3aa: CASSHYHTDTQYF
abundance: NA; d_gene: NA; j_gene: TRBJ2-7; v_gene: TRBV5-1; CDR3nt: TGCGCCAGCAGCTTGGGAGGGCAGGGGGGCTACGAGCAGTACTTC; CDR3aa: CASSLGGQGGYEQYF
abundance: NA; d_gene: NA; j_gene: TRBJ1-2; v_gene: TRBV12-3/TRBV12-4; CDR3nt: TGTGCCAGCAGCGAGAGAGGGAACTATGGCTACACCTTC; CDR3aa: CASSERGNYGYTF
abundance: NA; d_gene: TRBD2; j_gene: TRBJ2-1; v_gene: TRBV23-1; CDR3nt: TGCGCCAGCAGACCTCTAGCGGGGGCCTACAATGAGCAGTTCTTC; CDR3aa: CASRPLAGAYNEQFF
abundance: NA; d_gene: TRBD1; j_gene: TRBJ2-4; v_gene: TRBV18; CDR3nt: TGTGCCAGCTCACCCGGACAGGGGAGGAACATTCAGTACTTC; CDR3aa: CASSPGQGRNIQYF
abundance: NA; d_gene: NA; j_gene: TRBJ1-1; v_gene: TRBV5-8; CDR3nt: TGTGCCAGCAGCTTGGGACACCTGAACACTGAAGCTTTCTTT; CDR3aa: CASSLGHLNTEAFF
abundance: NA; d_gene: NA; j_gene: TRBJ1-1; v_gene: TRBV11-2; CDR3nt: TGTGCCAGCAGCTTTTCGGGGGGTGGCACTGAAGCTTTCTTT; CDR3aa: CASSFSGGGTEAFF
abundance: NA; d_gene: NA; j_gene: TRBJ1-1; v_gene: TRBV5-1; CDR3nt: TGCGCCAGCAGCTCAGGTTATTGGCCTGAAGCTTTCTTT; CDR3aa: CASSSGYWPEAFF
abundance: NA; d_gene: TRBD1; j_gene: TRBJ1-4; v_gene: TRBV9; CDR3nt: TGTGCCAGCAGCAGGACAGGGCTTTCTGAAAAACTGTTTTTT; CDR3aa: CASSRTGLSEKLFF